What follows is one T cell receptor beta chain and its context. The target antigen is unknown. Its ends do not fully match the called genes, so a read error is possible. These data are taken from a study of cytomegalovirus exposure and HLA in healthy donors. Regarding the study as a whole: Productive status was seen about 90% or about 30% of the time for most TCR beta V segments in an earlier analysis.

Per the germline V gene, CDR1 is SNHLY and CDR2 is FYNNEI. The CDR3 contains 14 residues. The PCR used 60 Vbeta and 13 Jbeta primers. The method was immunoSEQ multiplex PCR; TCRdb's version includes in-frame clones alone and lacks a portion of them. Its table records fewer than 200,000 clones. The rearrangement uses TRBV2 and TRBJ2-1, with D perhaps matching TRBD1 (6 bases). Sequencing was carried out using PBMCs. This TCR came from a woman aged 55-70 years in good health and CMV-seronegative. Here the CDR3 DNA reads TGTGCCAACAGTGTACAGACAGGCCCGGGGGAGCAGTTCTTC. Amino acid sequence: CANSVQTGPGEQFF.